This is a list of T cell receptor beta chains from one sample in a study of T cell repertoires in cytomegalovirus infection. TCRdb fed the reads into MiXCR, producing one record per CDR3 protein. Of roughly 500,000 distinct CDR3 sequences in the sample, roughly 42% were seen once. These receptors' targets are unknown. Sequenced material: cultured PBMCs, taken from culture after CMV antigen stimulation. The receptors originated from a human donor in good health (CMV status not recorded). Some clones in this sample may be carry-over from other donors' samples. CDR3s include the opening cysteine and the closing phenylalanine or tryptophan. Each record gives: J gene, V gene, CDR3 protein.

J: TRBJ2-7
V: TRBV10-3
CDR3: CAISEGPSGRHEQYF

J: TRBJ1-4
V: TRBV7-6
CDR3: CASSNRPQGANEKLFF

J: TRBJ1-1
V: TRBV7-6
CDR3: CASSSSQTGFTEAFF

J: TRBJ2-5
V: TRBV7-2
CDR3: CASRFLTSGAETQYF

J: TRBJ2-5
V: TRBV28
CDR3: CASSLLRSGAGRETQYF

J: TRBJ2-1
V: TRBV12-3/TRBV12-4
CDR3: CASEPQGGRRGGSSYNEQFF

J: TRBJ2-1
V: TRBV12-3/TRBV12-4
CDR3: CASSRSGGKPTSSYNEQFF

J: TRBJ1-6
V: TRBV7-2
CDR3: CASSPQPPGSPLHF

J: TRBJ2-3
V: TRBV6-5
CDR3: CASSYSWDRGTDTQYF

J: TRBJ2-3
V: TRBV12-3/TRBV12-4
CDR3: CASSVGGGNGDTQYF

J: TRBJ1-6
V: TRBV2
CDR3: CASRDRGAYNSPLHF

J: TRBJ1-6
V: TRBV20-1
CDR3: CSAQSGQLTPLHF

J: TRBJ2-3
V: TRBV18
CDR3: CASSPPSSGGTDTQYF

J: TRBJ1-2
V: TRBV11-2
CDR3: CASSLDPGQRNYGYTF

J: TRBJ1-1
V: TRBV4-1
CDR3: CASSQGGGRDDTEAFF

J: TRBJ1-5
V: TRBV4-1
CDR3: CASSPVDRSHQPQHF

J: TRBJ1-4
V: TRBV7-9
CDR3: CASRSDRGEKLFF

J: TRBJ2-7
V: TRBV4-2
CDR3: CASSQAQSSVSYEQYF

J: TRBJ2-7
V: TRBV6-2/TRBV6-3
CDR3: CASSYPDRSLSYEQYF

J: TRBJ2-7
V: TRBV20-1
CDR3: CSARAGSIYEQYF

J: TRBJ2-5
V: TRBV7-9
CDR3: CASSSRTGSGKETQYF

J: TRBJ2-7
V: TRBV6-1
CDR3: CASSADRGQTSYEQYF

J: TRBJ2-3
V: TRBV19
CDR3: CASSLTAGDTQYF

J: TRBJ2-7
V: TRBV7-2
CDR3: CASSLRGGGPYEQYF

J: TRBJ2-2
V: TRBV7-8
CDR3: CASSLGPAGELFF

J: TRBJ2-1
V: TRBV7-2
CDR3: CASSPPAGVRNEQFF

J: TRBJ2-7
V: TRBV7-9
CDR3: CASSPRSLGTYEQYF

J: TRBJ2-3
V: TRBV7-2
CDR3: CASSRTSADTQYF

J: TRBJ1-1
V: TRBV6-2/TRBV6-3
CDR3: CASSPQWGITEAFF

J: TRBJ2-4
V: TRBV28
CDR3: CASSRRSGGVLAKNIQYF

J: TRBJ2-7
V: TRBV7-2
CDR3: CASSDFVSYEQYF

J: TRBJ2-1
V: TRBV11-2
CDR3: CASSSLAGGRGEQFF

J: TRBJ1-2
V: TRBV12-3/TRBV12-4
CDR3: CASSLGGPYGYTF

J: TRBJ1-1
V: TRBV5-5
CDR3: CASSFGQGGTEAFF

J: TRBJ1-5
V: TRBV4-3
CDR3: CASSQDIRTFSNQPQHF

J: TRBJ1-5
V: TRBV27
CDR3: CASRLQGSSNQPQHF

J: TRBJ1-5
V: TRBV6-2/TRBV6-3
CDR3: CASSLGAQPQHF

J: TRBJ2-1
V: TRBV7-2
CDR3: CASSFVSAFSVHEQFF

J: TRBJ2-1
V: TRBV6-2/TRBV6-3
CDR3: CASRYTIAGGRSYNEQFF

J: TRBJ1-5
V: TRBV28
CDR3: CASSSPGGGYQPQHF

J: TRBJ2-1
V: TRBV10-3
CDR3: CAISPSGDDYEQFF

J: TRBJ2-3
V: TRBV12-3/TRBV12-4
CDR3: CASKMGVMGHTDTQYF

J: TRBJ2-7
V: TRBV9
CDR3: CASSAGWTGHYEQYF

J: TRBJ2-3
V: TRBV7-2
CDR3: CASSLGLPGTDTQYF

J: TRBJ1-1
V: TRBV12-3/TRBV12-4
CDR3: CASSLGSRDEAFF

J: TRBJ2-1
V: TRBV27
CDR3: CASSRQGASYNEQFF

J: TRBJ2-3
V: TRBV6-2/TRBV6-3
CDR3: CASGERWTRTDTQYF